The 4 T cell receptor beta chains below come from one sample, sequenced in a study of PD-1 blockade in classical Hodgkin lymphoma. Indicated time point: cycle 4 day 1 (C4D1), after about 6 weeks of nivolumab. Patients all relapsed after autologous stem cell transplantation, and there was variation in brentuximab vedotin exposure. The table came from immunoSEQ multiplex PCR; TCRdb's copy has only in-frame clones and leaves some out. The sample records 25,000 or so clones, more than 75% being singletons. The specimen was peripheral blood mononuclear cells (PBMCs), collected before the fourth cycle of nivolumab. These receptors originate from a human donor with classical Hodgkin lymphoma.

This chain joins TRBV7-9 and TRBJ2-7, with D perhaps matching TRBD1 or TRBD2 (5 bases each). Germline lookup yields CDR1 SEHNR and CDR2 FQNEAQ (reference sequence). The length of the CDR3 is 15 residues. Trimming shortened V by 3 bases and J by 9 bases, and 21 bases separated the two germline ends. The DNA of the CDR3 is TGTGCCAGCAGCTTTTTAGATTCCCGAGGGGTTGGGCAGTACTTC. Translated: CASSFLDSRGVGQYF.

The chain links TRBV7-2 to TRBJ2-7; D unresolved. The CDR3 length is 11 residues. V lost 5 bases to trimming and J lost 2 bases, with 4 bases between them. The germline V gene encodes CDR1 SGHTA and CDR2 FQGNSA. The CDR3 DNA reads as TGTGCCAGCAGCCAAGCCTACGAGCAGTACTTC. It yields the protein CASSQAYEQYF.

The chain carries TRBV7-9 and TRBJ2-3, with D possibly being TRBD2 (5 bases). There are 15 residues in the CDR3. Germline CDR1 reads SEHNR; CDR2 reads FQNEAQ (reference sequence). V lost 3 bases to trimming and J lost 1 base, with 11 bases between them. CDR3 amino acids: CASSFGADGTDTQYF. CDR3 bases: TGTGCCAGCAGCTTCGGAGCGGATGGCACAGATACGCAGTATTTT.

This rearrangement joins TRBV7-6 to TRBJ2-7; 7 bases are shared with TRBD1. The J segment lost 4 bases and the V segment lost 6 bases, leaving 12 bases of the junction unmatched. The CDR3 sequence is 15 residues long. Germline V gives CDR1 SGHVS, CDR2 FNYEAQ. The CDR3 region is CASSLRGGAIYEQYF. The CDR3 nucleotides read TGTGCCAGCAGTTTACGAGGGGGCGCGATATACGAGCAGTACTTC.